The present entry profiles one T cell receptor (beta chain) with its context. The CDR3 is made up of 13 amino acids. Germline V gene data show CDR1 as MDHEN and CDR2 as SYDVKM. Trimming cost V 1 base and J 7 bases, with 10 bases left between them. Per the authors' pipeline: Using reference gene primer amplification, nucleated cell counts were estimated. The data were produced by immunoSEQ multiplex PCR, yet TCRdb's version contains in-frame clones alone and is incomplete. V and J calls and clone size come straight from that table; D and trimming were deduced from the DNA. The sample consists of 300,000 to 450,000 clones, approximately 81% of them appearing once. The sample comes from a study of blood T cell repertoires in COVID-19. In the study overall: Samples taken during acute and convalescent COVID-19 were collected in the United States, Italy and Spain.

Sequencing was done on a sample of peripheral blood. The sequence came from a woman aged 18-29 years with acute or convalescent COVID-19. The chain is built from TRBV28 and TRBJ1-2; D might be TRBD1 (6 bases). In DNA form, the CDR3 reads TGTGCCAGCAGTTTATTGGCAGGGGCTGGCTACACCTTC. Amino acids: CASSLLAGAGYTF.